This T cell receptor beta chain stems from a study of cytomegalovirus exposure and HLA in healthy donors. Trimming removed 4 bases from V and 8 bases from J; junction bases left unmatched: 7. The CDR3 loop spans 13 amino acids. From germline, CDR1 is PRHDT and CDR2 FYEKMQ (reference sequence). In the PCR, 60 Vbeta and 13 Jbeta primers were used. The assay was immunoSEQ multiplex PCR, and TCRdb's table has in-frame clones only and misses some. Of under 200,000 clones detected, about four fifths appear once; the ten largest clones hold 7% to 9.5%. The TCR comes from a male donor in good health and CMV-seropositive. Sequencing was performed on PBMCs. V gene TRBV13 combines with J gene TRBJ1-2, with 7 bases matching TRBD1. CDR3: CASSSRDSRGYTF. The CDR3 DNA sequence: TGTGCCAGCAGCTCCCGGGACAGTAGAGGCTACACCTTC.